This T cell receptor (beta chain) was captured in a study of CD8+ T cells in alopecia areata. As for the study in general: A 6-month period off drug followed tofacitinib, which lasted 6 to 18 months.

Sequencing templates came from extracted RNA that was reverse transcribed into cDNA. Sequencing used immunoSEQ multiplex PCR; TCRdb keeps in-frame clones, though not all of them. Of 140,000 or so clones in the sample, roughly half were seen once. Lesional scalp punch biopsies and peripheral blood were collected from alopecia areata patients. V shed 6 bases and J shed 3 bases, with 13 bases lying between them. The CDR3 length is 13 residues. Germline CDR1 and CDR2: SGHRS and YFSETQ. This clone turned up a few times. The antigen is not known. Points from the study as a whole: Among patients, TCR sharing was less clear than in mice, a difference possibly due in part to HLA diversity in the patient population. Across lesional scalp, and particularly alopecia totalis/universalis, clonality surpassed that of normal scalp.

The source is a human donor with alopecia areata. V is TRBV5-1 and J is TRBJ2-7, with D possibly being TRBD1 or TRBD2 (5 bases each). Sequencing was performed on CD4+ T cells sorted from blood, taken at week 0. CDR3 sequence (DNA): TGCGCCAGCATGCTACTTGGGGGCTACGAGCAGTACTTC. The encoded protein is CASMLLGGYEQYF.